Listed below are T cell receptor beta chains from one sample, sequenced in a study of cytomegalovirus exposure and HLA in healthy donors. Repertoires were generated with immunoSEQ multiplex PCR, while TCRdb's copy carries only in-frame clones and drops some. Altogether approximately 220,000 clones are present, roughly 87% being singletons, with the ten largest covering roughly 5.5%. The material sequenced was PBMCs. The receptors stem from a man aged 35 to 55 in good health and CMV-seropositive. Both conserved end residues are part of each CDR3. D genes are given only for firm matches.

V gene: TRBV5-1
D gene: TRBD1
J gene: TRBJ1-1
CDR3 protein: CASSLIPGGGTEAFF

V gene: TRBV5-8
D gene: TRBD1
J gene: TRBJ1-2
CDR3 protein: CASSLTGDYGYTF

V gene: TRBV7-6
D gene: TRBD2
J gene: TRBJ2-1
CDR3 protein: CASSLGDSGSPIHNEQFF

V gene: TRBV30
D gene: -
J gene: TRBJ1-3
CDR3 protein: CAWSGQAISGNTIYF

V gene: TRBV2
D gene: -
J gene: TRBJ2-2
CDR3 protein: CASSGQMNTGELFF

V gene: TRBV9
D gene: -
J gene: TRBJ1-1
CDR3 protein: CASSVDRNTEAFF

V gene: TRBV5-6
D gene: TRBD1
J gene: TRBJ2-2
CDR3 protein: CASSITGTGRTGELFF

V gene: TRBV5-1
D gene: TRBD1
J gene: TRBJ2-7
CDR3 protein: CASSLETGPSYEQYF

V gene: TRBV5-1
D gene: -
J gene: TRBJ1-2
CDR3 protein: CASSSVDSHGGYTF

V gene: TRBV10-2
D gene: -
J gene: TRBJ1-3
CDR3 protein: CASSEFKGNTIYF

V gene: TRBV19
D gene: TRBD1
J gene: TRBJ2-7
CDR3 protein: CASSMTGGWSYEQYF

V gene: TRBV10-1
D gene: -
J gene: TRBJ2-3
CDR3 protein: CASSKDRRASTDTQYF

V gene: TRBV5-4
D gene: TRBD1
J gene: TRBJ2-7
CDR3 protein: CASNRNGAGGRYEQYF

V gene: TRBV6-6
D gene: -
J gene: TRBJ1-5
CDR3 protein: CASSYGGVGGNQPQHF

V gene: TRBV5-1
D gene: TRBD2
J gene: TRBJ2-1
CDR3 protein: CASSPRTSGGNEQFF

V gene: TRBV7-9
D gene: -
J gene: TRBJ2-1
CDR3 protein: CASSLGGSYNEQFF

V gene: TRBV27
D gene: TRBD1
J gene: TRBJ2-7
CDR3 protein: CASSLSAGGGYEQYF